The entry below describes one T cell receptor beta chain. Its antigen is not identified. V was shortened by 4 bases and J by 8 bases, with 11 bases between the two germline ends. The CDR3 consists of 12 residues. Germline lookup yields CDR1 SQVTM and CDR2 ANQGSEA. The data originate from a study of OX40 agonist ivuxolimab in advanced cancers. Study at large: The treatment was a fully human IgG2 OX40 agonist, ivuxolimab. From 23 to 79 years was the age range, with a mean of roughly 64 years, and 70% to 85% were male.

Prior autoimmune disease or systemic immunosuppression barred patients. Clones were sequenced by immunoSEQ multiplex PCR, and TCRdb holds only the in-frame ones, with some missing. The table records around 100,000 clones, 95% to 96% of them present only once. Whole-study findings and limits: Expanded clones were, on average, more numerous among CD8+ T cells than CD4+.

V usage is TRBV29-1 and J usage is TRBJ2-2; D unresolved. The sample was CD4+ or CD8+ T cells sorted from blood, taken in a trial of the OX40 agonist ivuxolimab. This clonotype was obtained from an adult with an advanced solid tumor such as melanoma, head and neck, liver or kidney cancer. The CDR3 DNA reads TGCAGCGTTGGGGCCGCCGCAGGGGAGCTGTTTTTT. Its protein is CSVGAAAGELFF.